Sequencing of this TCR beta chain was carried out in a study of response to subunit inactivated influenza vaccine. As to this clonotype: Its antigen remains unidentified.

TCRdb itself ran the RT-PCR reads through MiXCR, one entry per CDR3 protein. The data hold over 750,000 distinct CDR3 sequences, with 21% observed a single time. With 2 bases removed from V and 0 bases from J, the gap between germline ends came to 6 bases. The CDR3 is 14 amino acids. CDR1 is LNHNV, CDR2 YYDKDF, per germline (reference sequence). General observations from the study: The authors suggested that few new T cells are recruited per seasonal influenza vaccination.

The source material was PBMCs from blood, sampled more than 4 days after vaccination. The sequence was collected from a man aged 45-65 years who received an inactivated influenza vaccine. The chain carries TRBV15 and TRBJ2-3; D uncertain. Here the CDR3 reads CATSRPRSTDTQYF. DNA of the CDR3: TGTGCCACCAGCAGACCCCGGAGCACAGATACGCAGTATTTT. Full variable domain (missing parts from reference TRBV15 and TRBJ2-3): DAMVIQNPRYQVTQFGKPVTLSCSQTLNHNVMYWYQQKSSQAPKLLFHYYDKDFNNEADTPDNFQSRRPNTSFCFLDIRSPGLGDTAMYLCATSRPRSTDTQYFGPGTRLTVL.